This is a list of T cell receptor beta chains from one sample in a study of blood T cell repertoires in COVID-19. Some clones are missing from TCRdb's copy, which holds only in-frame ones; the method was immunoSEQ multiplex PCR. The sample records about 90,000 clones, 87% being singletons. The source material was peripheral blood. The receptors derive from a male donor with acute or convalescent COVID-19. Both conserved end residues are part of each CDR3. A D gene is named only where the DNA matches it firmly. Size is omitted from some rows. Given values are once, few, many or a class for expanded clones.

TRBJ2-4 . TRBV19 . 16 TGTGCCAGTAGTATAGGGGCCCGGGAGTGGGAAAACATTCAGTACTTC CASSIGAREWENIQYF
TRBJ2-1 . TRBV30 . 13 TGTGCCTGGAGTCCCAGTGGGGGCCATGAGCAGTTCTTC CAWSPSGGHEQFF
TRBJ2-1 . TRBV3-1/TRBV3-2 . 15 TGTGCCAGCAGCCAAGATTTGGGGGCCTGGAATGAGCAGTTCTTC CASSQDLGAWNEQFF
TRBJ1-2 . TRBV5-4 . 15 TGTGCCAGCAGCACCTGGGACACGCGGGACTATGGCTACACCTTC CASSTWDTRDYGYTF
TRBJ2-1 . TRBV21-1 . 15 TGTGCCAGCAGCAAAGGAAGAATAGCATCTAATGAGCAGTTCTTC CASSKGRIASNEQFF
TRBJ2-1 TRBD2 TRBV3-1/TRBV3-2 few 13 TGTGCCAGCGGTAGCGGGGGGGGAAATGAGCAGTTCTTC CASGSGGGNEQFF
TRBJ1-1 . TRBV7-9 . 15 TGTGCCAGCAGCGAGAGACAGGCTGTGAACACTGAAGCTTTCTTT CASSERQAVNTEAFF
TRBJ1-1 . TRBV5-1 . 16 TGCGCCAGCAGCCGAACAGGACAGACGCGGGACACTGAAGCTTTCTTT CASSRTGQTRDTEAFF
TRBJ2-4 . TRBV19 . 15 TGTGCCAGTAGTTTTGGGCAGGGGCTAAAATACATTCAGTACTTC CASSFGQGLKYIQYF
TRBJ1-5 . TRBV6-6 . 12 TGTGCCAGCAGTACCGACACTCAGCCCCAGCATTTT CASSTDTQPQHF
TRBJ1-1 TRBD1 TRBV3-1/TRBV3-2 . 17 TGTGCCAGCAGCCAAGTGGAGTCAGGGGGCGCGAATACTGAAGCTTTCTTT CASSQVESGGANTEAFF
TRBJ2-3 TRBD1 TRBV5-1 . 16 TGCGCCAGCAGCAGCCTCCGGGACAGTAGCACAGATACGCAGTATTTT CASSSLRDSSTDTQYF
TRBJ1-5 TRBD1 TRBV19 . 14 TGTGCCAGTAGTGGACAGGGGCTCGATCAGCCCCAGCATTTT CASSGQGLDQPQHF
TRBJ1-3 . TRBV7-2 . 15 TGTGCCAGCAGCTTCCAGAGTGCAGGGGGAAACACCATATATTTT CASSFQSAGGNTIYF
TRBJ1-1 . TRBV27 once 13 TGTGCCAGCAGTTTGAGAGGGGGCACTGAAGCTTTCTTT CASSLRGGTEAFF
TRBJ2-7 TRBD2 TRBV6-5 . 15 TGTGCCAGCAGTTCGACTAGCGGGGGGGCCTACGAGCAGTACTTC CASSSTSGGAYEQYF
TRBJ2-4 TRBD2 TRBV19 . 13 TGTGCCAGTAGTATGACCGGGGGGAACATTCAGTACTTC CASSMTGGNIQYF
TRBJ2-7 . TRBV5-1 . 14 TGCGCCAGCAGCTTGGGGGCAAAACCCTACGAGCAGTACTTC CASSLGAKPYEQYF
TRBJ1-2 . TRBV9 . 13 TGTGCCAGCAGCGTTCAACCAGGGCAGCCCTACACCTTC CASSVQPGQPYTF
TRBJ2-7 . TRBV18 once 15 TGTGCCAGCTCCCCCAGAGAAGGCCTCGACAACGAGCAGTACTTC CASSPREGLDNEQYF
TRBJ2-1 TRBD2 TRBV5-1 once 14 TGCGCCAGCAGCCCTCGGACTAGCGATTCGGAGCAGTTCTTC CASSPRTSDSEQFF
TRBJ1-5 TRBD1 TRBV19 . 13 TGTGCCAGTAGTATCGACAGGGTTCAGCCCCAGCATTTT CASSIDRVQPQHF